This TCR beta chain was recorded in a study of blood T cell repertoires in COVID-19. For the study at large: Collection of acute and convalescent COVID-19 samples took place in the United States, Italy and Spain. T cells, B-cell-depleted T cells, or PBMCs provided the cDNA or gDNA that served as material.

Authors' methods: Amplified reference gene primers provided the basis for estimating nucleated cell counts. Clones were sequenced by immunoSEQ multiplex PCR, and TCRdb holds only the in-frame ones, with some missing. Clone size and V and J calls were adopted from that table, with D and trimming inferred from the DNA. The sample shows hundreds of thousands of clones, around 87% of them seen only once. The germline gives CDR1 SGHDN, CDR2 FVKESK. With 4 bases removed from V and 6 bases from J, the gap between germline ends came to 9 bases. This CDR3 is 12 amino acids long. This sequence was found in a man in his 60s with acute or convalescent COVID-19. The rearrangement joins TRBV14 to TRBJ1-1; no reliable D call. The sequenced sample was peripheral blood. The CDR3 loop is CASSRGRAEAFF. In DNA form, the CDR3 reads TGTGCCAGCAGCCGCGGGAGGGCTGAAGCTTTCTTT.